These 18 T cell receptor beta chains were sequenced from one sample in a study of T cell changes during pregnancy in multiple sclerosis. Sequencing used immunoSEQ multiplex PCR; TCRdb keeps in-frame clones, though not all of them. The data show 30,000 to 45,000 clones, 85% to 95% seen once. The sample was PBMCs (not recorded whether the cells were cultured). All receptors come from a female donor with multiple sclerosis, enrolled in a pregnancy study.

CDR3 coding DNA: TGTGCCAGCAGCTTCACTAGCCAAGAGACCCAGTACTTC. It translates to CASSFTSQETQYF. The rearrangement joins TRBV7-3 to TRBJ2-5, with a weak D call TRBD2 (5 bases). CDR1 SGHTA and CDR2 FQGTGA come from the germline V gene. The CDR3 covers 13 residues. Trimming left V 3 bases short and J 1 base short, with 6 bases between. Full variable domain (missing parts from reference TRBV7-3 and TRBJ2-5): GAGVSQTPSNKVTEKGKYVELRCDPISGHTALYWYRQSLGQGPEFLIYFQGTGAADDSGLPNDRFFAVRPEGSVSTLKIQRTERGDSAVYLCASSFTSQETQYFGPGTRLLVL.

The CDR3 DNA reads TGTGCCAGCAGTTTACCCAGGGTGGGAACTGAAGCTTTCTTT. Translating it yields CASSLPRVGTEAFF. This sequence joins TRBV28 and TRBJ1-1; D is possibly TRBD1 (5 bases). The length of the CDR3 is 14 residues. V lost 2 bases to trimming and J lost 5 bases, with 12 bases between them. The germline CDR1 and CDR2 sequences are MDHEN and SYDVKM.

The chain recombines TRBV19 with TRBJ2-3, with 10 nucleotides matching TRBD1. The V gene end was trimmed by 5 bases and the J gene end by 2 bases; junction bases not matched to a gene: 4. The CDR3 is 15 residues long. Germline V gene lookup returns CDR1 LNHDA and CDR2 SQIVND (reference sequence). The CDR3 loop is CASSSTGGITDTQYF. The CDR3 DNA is TGTGCCAGTAGTTCGACAGGGGGCATCACAGATACGCAGTATTTT. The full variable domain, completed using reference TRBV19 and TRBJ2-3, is DGGITQSPKYLFRKEGQNVTLSCEQNLNHDAMYWYRQDPGQGLRLIYYSQIVNDFQKGDIAEGYSVSREKKESFPLTVTSAQKNPTAFYLCASSSTGGITDTQYFGPGTRLTVL.

In DNA form, the CDR3 reads TGCGCCAGCAGCCAAGGGCAGGGGGCGGATGGCTACACCTTC. Translation gives CASSQGQGADGYTF. J is TRBJ1-2 and V is TRBV4-1, with 8 bases fitting TRBD1. J was trimmed by 6 bases and V by 1 base; bases with no gene match: 4. The CDR3 extends over 14 amino acids. Germline V CDR1 and CDR2: MGHRA, YSYEKL.

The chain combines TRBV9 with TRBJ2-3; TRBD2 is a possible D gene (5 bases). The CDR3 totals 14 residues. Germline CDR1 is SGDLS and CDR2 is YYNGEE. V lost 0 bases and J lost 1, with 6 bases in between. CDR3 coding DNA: TGTGCCAGCAGCGTAGACGGGGGCACAGATACGCAGTATTTT. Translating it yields CASSVDGGTDTQYF.

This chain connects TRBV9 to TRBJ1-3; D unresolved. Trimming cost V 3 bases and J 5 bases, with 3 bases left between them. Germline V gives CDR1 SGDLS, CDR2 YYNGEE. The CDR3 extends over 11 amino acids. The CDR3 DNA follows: TGTGCCAGCAGCGACCGAAACACCATATATTTT. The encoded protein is CASSDRNTIYF.

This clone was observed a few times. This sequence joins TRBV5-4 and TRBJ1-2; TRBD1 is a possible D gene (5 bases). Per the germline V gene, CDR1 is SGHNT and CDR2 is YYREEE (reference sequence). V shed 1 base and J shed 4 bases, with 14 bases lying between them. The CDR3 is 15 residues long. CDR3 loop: CASSLPPGTGYGYTF. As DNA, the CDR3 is TGTGCCAGCAGCTTGCCGCCAGGGACTGGCTATGGCTACACCTTC.

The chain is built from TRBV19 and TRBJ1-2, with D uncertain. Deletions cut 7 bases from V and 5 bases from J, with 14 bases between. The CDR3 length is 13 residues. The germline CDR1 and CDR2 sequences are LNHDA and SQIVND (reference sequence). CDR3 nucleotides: TGTGCCAGTAATGAGTTACGGGGTTATGGCTACACCTTC. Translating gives CASNELRGYGYTF.

The CDR3 is CASTTEAGGGVKAPTDTQYF. CDR3 sequence (DNA): TGCGCCAGCACCACGGAGGCTGGCGGGGGGGTAAAGGCGCCGACAGATACGCAGTATTTT. The gene calls are TRBV5-1 and TRBJ2-3, with 9 bases that match TRBD2. Germline V gives CDR1 SGHRS, CDR2 YFSETQ. The V and J ends lost 6 bases and 3 bases, in that order; junction bases with no gene match: 23. This CDR3 region has 20 residues.

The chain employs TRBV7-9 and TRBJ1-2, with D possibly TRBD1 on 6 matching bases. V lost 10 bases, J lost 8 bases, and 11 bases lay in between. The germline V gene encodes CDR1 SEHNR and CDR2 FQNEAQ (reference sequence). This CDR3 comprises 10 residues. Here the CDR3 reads CATYREGYTF. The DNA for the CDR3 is TGTGCCACCTACAGGGAAGGCTACACCTTC. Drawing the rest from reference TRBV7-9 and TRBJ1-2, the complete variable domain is DTGVSQNPRHKITKRGQNVTFRCDPISEHNRLYWYRQTLGQGPEFLTYFQNEAQLEKSRLLSDRFSAERPKGSFSTLEIQRTEQGDSAMYLCATYREGYTFGSGTRLTVV.

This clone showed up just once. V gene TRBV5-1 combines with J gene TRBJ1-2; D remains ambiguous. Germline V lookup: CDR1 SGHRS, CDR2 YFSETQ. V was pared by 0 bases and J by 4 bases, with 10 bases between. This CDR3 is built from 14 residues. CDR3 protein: CASSLEAQIYGYTF. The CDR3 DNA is TGCGCCAGCAGCTTGGAGGCACAGATCTATGGCTACACCTTC.

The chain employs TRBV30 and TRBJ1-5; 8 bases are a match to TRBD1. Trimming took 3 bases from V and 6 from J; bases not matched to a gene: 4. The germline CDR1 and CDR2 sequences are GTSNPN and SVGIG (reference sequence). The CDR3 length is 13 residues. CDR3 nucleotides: TGTGCCTGGAGGCAGGGGGCAGGTCAGCCCCAGCATTTT. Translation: CAWRQGAGQPQHF.

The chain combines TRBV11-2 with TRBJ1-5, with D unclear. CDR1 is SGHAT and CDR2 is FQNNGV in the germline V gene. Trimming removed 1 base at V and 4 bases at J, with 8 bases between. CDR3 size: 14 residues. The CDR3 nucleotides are TGTGCCAGCAGCTTAGCCTGGGGTAATCAGCCCCAGCATTTT. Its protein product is CASSLAWGNQPQHF.

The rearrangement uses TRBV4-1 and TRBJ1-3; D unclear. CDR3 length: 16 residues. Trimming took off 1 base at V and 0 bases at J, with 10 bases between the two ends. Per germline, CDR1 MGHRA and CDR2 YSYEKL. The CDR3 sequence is CASSQGGSPSGNTIYF. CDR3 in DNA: TGCGCCAGCAGCCAAGGAGGGTCTCCCTCTGGAAACACCATATATTTT.

CDR3 in amino acids: CASSLFFQNTEAFF. In nucleotides, the CDR3 is TGTGCCAGCAGCTTATTTTTCCAGAACACTGAAGCTTTCTTT. J is TRBJ1-1 and V is TRBV11-2, with D uncertain. There are 14 residues in the CDR3. CDR1 and CDR2 (germline): SGHAT, FQNNGV. The V and J ends lost 2 bases and 1 base respectively, with 8 bases between them.

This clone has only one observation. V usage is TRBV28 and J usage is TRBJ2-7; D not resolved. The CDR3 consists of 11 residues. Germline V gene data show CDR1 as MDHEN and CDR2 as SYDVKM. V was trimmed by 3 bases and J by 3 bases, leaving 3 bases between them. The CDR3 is CASSFNYEQYF. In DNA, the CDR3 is TGTGCCAGCAGTTTCAACTACGAGCAGTACTTC.

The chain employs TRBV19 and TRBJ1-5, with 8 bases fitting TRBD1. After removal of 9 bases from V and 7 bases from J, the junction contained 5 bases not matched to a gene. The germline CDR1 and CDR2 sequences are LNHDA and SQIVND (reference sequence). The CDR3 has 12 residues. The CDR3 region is CASVDRGQPQHF. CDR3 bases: TGTGCCAGCGTCGACAGGGGCCAGCCCCAGCATTTT.

CDR3 coding DNA: TGTGCCAGCGGACCCGGGACAGGTGACTATGGCTACACCTTC. Protein: CASGPGTGDYGYTF. The chain recombines TRBV25-1 with TRBJ1-2, with TRBD1 identical over 8 bases. V lost 8 bases, J lost 3 bases, and 8 bases stayed unmatched. CDR3 length: 14 amino acids. The germline V gene has CDR1 MGHDK and CDR2 SYGVNS.